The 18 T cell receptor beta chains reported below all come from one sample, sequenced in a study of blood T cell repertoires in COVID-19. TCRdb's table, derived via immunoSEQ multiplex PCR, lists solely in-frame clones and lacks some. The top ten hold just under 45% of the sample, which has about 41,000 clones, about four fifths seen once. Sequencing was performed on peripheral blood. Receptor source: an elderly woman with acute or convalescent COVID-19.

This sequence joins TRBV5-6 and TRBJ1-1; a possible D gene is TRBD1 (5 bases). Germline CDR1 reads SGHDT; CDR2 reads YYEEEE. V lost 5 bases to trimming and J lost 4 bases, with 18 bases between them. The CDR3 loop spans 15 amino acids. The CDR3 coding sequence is TGTGCCAGCAGGGCCGGAGGGGCGGGGAGCACTGAAGCTTTCTTT. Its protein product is CASRAGGAGSTEAFF.

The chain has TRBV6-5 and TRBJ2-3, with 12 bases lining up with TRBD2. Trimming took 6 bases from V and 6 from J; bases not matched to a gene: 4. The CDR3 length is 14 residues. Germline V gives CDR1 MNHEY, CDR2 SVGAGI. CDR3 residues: CASRLAGGVDTQYF. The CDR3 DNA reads TGTGCCAGCAGACTAGCGGGGGGCGTCGATACGCAGTATTTT.

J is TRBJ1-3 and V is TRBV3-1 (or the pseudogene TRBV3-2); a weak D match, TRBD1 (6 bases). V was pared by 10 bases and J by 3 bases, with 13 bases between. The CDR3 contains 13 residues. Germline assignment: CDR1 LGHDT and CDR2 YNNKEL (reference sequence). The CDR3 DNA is TGTGCCACTCTACAGGGAGATGGAAACACCATATATTTT. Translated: CATLQGDGNTIYF.

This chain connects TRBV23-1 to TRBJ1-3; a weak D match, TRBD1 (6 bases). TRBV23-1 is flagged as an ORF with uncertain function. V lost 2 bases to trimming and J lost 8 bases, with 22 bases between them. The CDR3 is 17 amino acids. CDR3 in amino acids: CASSQRIVRGHLDTIYF. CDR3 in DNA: TGCGCCAGCAGTCAACGTATCGTCAGGGGCCATCTGGACACCATATATTTT.

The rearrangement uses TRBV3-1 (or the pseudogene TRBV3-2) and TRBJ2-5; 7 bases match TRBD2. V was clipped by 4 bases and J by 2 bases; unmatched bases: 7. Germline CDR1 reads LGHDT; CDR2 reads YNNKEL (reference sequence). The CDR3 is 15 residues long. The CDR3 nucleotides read TGTGCCAGCAGCCCTTGGACTAGTTCACAAGAGACCCAGTACTTC. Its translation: CASSPWTSSQETQYF.

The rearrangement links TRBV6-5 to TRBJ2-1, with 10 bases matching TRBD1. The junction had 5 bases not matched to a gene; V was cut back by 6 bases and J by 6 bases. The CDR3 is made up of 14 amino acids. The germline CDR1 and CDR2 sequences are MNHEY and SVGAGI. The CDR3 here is CASRPGTGVNEQFF. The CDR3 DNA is TGTGCCAGCAGACCCGGGACAGGGGTCAATGAGCAGTTCTTC.

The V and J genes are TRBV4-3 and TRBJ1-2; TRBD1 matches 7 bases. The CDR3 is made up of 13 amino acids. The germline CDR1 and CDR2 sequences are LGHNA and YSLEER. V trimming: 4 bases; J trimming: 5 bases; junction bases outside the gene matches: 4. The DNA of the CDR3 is TGCGCCAGCAGCCGCGACAGGGATTATGGCTACACCTTC. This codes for CASSRDRDYGYTF.

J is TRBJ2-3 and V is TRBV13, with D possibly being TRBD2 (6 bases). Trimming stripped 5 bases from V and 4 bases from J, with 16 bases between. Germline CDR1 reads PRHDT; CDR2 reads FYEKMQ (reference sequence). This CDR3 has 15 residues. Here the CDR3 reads CASSPGGGPPDTQYF. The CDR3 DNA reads TGTGCCAGCAGCCCCGGGGGAGGTCCCCCAGATACGCAGTATTTT.

CDR3 sequence: CASSVVDRGYEQYF. The DNA of the CDR3 is TGTGCCAGCAGCGTCGTAGACAGGGGCTACGAGCAGTACTTC. The chain joins TRBV9 to TRBJ2-7, with TRBD1 matching over 8 bases. CDR1 SGDLS and CDR2 YYNGEE come from the germline V gene. V gave up 2 bases and J gave up 3 bases; unmatched junction bases: 4. The CDR3 has 14 amino acids.

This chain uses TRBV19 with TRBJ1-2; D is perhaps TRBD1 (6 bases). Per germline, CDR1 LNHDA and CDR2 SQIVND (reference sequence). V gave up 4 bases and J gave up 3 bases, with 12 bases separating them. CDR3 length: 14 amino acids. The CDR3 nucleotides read TGTGCCAGTAGTACCGACCGGACAGACTATGGCTACACCTTC. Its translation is CASSTDRTDYGYTF.

CDR3 DNA sequence: TGTGCCACCAGCAGAGATCAGGGGGCCGCCTACGAGCAGTACTTC. It translates to CATSRDQGAAYEQYF. The V call is TRBV15, the J call TRBJ2-7; 8 positions agree with TRBD1. V shed 0 bases and J 2 bases; nucleotides not matched to a gene: 3. This CDR3 has 15 amino acids. Looked up from germline, CDR1 is LNHNV and CDR2 is YYDKDF (reference sequence). Full variable domain (outside the CDR3, taken from reference TRBV15 and TRBJ2-7): DAMVIQNPRYQVTQFGKPVTLSCSQTLNHNVMYWYQQKSSQAPKLLFHYYDKDFNNEADTPDNFQSRRPNTSFCFLDIRSPGLGDTAMYLCATSRDQGAAYEQYFGPGTRLTVT.

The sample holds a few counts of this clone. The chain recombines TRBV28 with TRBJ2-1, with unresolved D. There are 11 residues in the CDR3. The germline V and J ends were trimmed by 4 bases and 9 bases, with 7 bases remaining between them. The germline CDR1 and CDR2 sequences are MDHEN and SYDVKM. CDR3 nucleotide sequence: TGTGCCAGCAGTTCCCATAGTGAGCAGTTCTTC. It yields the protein CASSSHSEQFF.

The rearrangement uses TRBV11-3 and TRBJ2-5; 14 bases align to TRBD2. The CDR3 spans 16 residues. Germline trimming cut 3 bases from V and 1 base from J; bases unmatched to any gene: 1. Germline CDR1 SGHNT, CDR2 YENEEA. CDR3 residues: CASSFGTSGGQETQYF. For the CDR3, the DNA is TGTGCCAGCAGCTTTGGGACTAGCGGGGGCCAAGAGACCCAGTACTTC.

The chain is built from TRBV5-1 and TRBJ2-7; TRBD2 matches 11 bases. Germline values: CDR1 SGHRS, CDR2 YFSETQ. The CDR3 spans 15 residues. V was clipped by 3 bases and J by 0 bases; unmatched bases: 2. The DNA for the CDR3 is TGCGCCAGCAGCTCACTAGCGGGGGTCTCCTACGAGCAGTACTTC. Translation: CASSSLAGVSYEQYF.

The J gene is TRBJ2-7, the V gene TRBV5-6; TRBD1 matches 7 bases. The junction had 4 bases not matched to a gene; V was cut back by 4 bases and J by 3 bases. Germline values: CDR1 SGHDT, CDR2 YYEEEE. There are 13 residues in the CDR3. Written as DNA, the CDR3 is TGTGCCAGCAGCCAGTGGGACAGCTACGAGCAGTACTTC. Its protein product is CASSQWDSYEQYF.

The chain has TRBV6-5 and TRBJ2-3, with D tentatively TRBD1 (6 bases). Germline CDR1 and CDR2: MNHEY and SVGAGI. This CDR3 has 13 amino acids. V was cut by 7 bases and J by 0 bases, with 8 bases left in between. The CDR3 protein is CASKTGSTDTQYF. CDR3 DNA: TGTGCCAGCAAAACAGGGAGCACAGATACGCAGTATTTT.

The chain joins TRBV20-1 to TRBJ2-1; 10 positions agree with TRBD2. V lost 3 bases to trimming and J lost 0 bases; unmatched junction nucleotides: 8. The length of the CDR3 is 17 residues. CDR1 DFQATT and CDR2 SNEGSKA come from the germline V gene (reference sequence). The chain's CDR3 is CSASGLAEQSSYNEQFF. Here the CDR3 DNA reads TGCAGTGCTAGTGGACTAGCGGAACAGAGCTCCTACAATGAGCAGTTCTTC.

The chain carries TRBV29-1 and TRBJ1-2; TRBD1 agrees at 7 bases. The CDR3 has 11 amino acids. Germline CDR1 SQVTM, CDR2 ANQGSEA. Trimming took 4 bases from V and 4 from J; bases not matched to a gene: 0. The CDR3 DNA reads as TGCAGCGTTGGGACAGGCTATGGCTACACCTTC. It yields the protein CSVGTGYGYTF.